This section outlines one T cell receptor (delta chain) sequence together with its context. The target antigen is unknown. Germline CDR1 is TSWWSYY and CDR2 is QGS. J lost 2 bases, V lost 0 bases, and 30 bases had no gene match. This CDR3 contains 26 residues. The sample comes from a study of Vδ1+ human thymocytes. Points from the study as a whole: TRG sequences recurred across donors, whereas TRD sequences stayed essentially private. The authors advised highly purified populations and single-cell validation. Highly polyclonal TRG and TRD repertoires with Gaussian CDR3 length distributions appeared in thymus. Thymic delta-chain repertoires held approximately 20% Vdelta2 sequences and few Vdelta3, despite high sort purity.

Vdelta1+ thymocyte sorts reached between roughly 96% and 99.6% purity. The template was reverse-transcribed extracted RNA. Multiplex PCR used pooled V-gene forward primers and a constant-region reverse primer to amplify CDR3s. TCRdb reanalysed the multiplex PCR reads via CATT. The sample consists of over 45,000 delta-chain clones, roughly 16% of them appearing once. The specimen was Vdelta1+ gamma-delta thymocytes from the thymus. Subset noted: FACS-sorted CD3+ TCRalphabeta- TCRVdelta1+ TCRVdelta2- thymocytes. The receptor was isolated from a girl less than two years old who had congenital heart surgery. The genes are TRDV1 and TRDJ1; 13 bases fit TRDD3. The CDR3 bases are TGTGCTCTTGGGGAACTGGTCCTTCCTACGTTATCGACTGGGGGATACGCTGCGGGGGAAACCGATAAACTCATCTTT. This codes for CALGELVLPTLSTGGYAAGETDKLIF.